This T cell receptor beta chain was captured by sequencing in a study of blood T cell repertoires in COVID-19. Profiling relied on immunoSEQ multiplex PCR, and the TCRdb table lists in-frame clones only, not all of them. The sample lists 100,000 or so clones, just over 85% occurring once. The CDR3 consists of 19 residues. J gave up 3 bases and V 0 bases, and 12 bases lay outside the gene matches. CDR1 SGHDT and CDR2 YYEEEE come from the germline V gene. This clone was seen just once. The sample consisted of peripheral blood. The genes are TRBV5-6 and TRBJ2-3, with 11 bases that match TRBD2. This TCR was sampled from a woman aged 55-69 years in a cohort sampled during active or convalescent COVID-19. The CDR3 protein is CASSLEPLTSGIFTDTQYF. CDR3 DNA: TGTGCCAGCAGCTTGGAGCCCCTGACTAGCGGGATTTTTACAGATACGCAGTATTTT.